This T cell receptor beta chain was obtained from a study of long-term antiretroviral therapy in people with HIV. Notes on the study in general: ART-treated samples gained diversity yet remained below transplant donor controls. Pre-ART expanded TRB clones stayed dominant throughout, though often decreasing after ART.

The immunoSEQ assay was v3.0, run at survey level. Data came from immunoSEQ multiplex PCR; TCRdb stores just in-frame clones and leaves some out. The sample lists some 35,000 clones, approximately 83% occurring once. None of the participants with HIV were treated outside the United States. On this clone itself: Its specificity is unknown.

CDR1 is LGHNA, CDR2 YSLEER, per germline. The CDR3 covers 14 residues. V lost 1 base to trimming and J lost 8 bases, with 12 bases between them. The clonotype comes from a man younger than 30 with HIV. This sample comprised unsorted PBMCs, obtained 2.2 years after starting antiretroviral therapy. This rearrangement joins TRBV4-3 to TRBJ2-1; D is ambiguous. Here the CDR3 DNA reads TGCGCCAGCAGCCAAGGAATGGCGAGCCATGAGCAGTTCTTC. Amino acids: CASSQGMASHEQFF.